This T cell receptor (beta chain) was sequenced in a study of T cell clonality in common variable immunodeficiency. Study results and limitations: Compared with healthy controls, CVID subjects showed increased TCRbeta clonality, mostly in about a third.

The CDR3 has 18 amino acids. The germline V gene encodes CDR1 WNHNN and CDR2 SYGVQD (reference sequence). The germline V and J ends were trimmed by 4 bases and 0 bases, with 16 bases remaining between them. This clone showed up many times. The target antigen is unknown. The missing CDR3 end, 3 residues past where the read stops, is filled in from the germline J gene. Assay: immunoSEQ multiplex PCR; the TCRdb copy retains only in-frame clones and omits some. Listed for the sample are about 35,000 clones, none seen a single time. Blood samples were heparinized, roughly 4.5 to 8.5 ml per donor. Sequencing used peripheral blood mononuclear cells. The TCR was taken from a person aged 18 to 70 in good health. The chain combines TRBV10-1 with TRBJ2-6, with D maybe TRBD1 (6 bases). CDR3 sequence: CASSVRGRTPSGANVLTF. CDR3 bases read: TGCGCCAGCAGTGTCAGGGGACGGACTCCCTCTGGGGCCAACGTC.